This TCR beta chain stems from a study of shared clonotypes between healthy human individuals. Sequencing was performed with immunoSEQ multiplex PCR; in TCRdb, only in-frame clones are kept and a portion is missing. The sample lists 2 million to 2.5 million clones, around 93% occurring once. Terminally differentiated effector memory CD45RA+ cells were excluded by CCR7 positive selection of CD45RO-negative cells. V lost 7 bases and J lost 7; bases outside the gene matches: 13. The germline V gene has CDR1 MNHEY and CDR2 SMNVEV (reference sequence). The CDR3 extends over 15 amino acids. Sequencing was performed on naive CD8+ T cells from PBMCs. The TCR originated in a man between 18 and 35 years old in good health. Some clones in this sample may be carry-over from other donors' samples. J is TRBJ2-1 and V is TRBV27, with 7 bases aligning to TRBD2. As DNA, the CDR3 is TGTGCCAGCATTTCGATCGGGGTAGCGGGTAATGAGCAGTTCTTC. The encoded protein is CASISIGVAGNEQFF.